This T cell receptor beta chain is from a study of blood T cell repertoires in COVID-19. Study context: PBMCs, B-cell-depleted T cells, or T cells provided the cDNA or gDNA that made up the material.

CDR1 and CDR2 (germline): SGHAT, FQNNGV. CDR3 length: 16 residues. V was pared by 1 base and J by 10 bases, with 16 bases of the junction left unmatched. This clone was found a few times. Sequenced by immunoSEQ multiplex PCR; TCRdb stores in-frame clones only, minus some. In the table there are 200,000 to 300,000 clones, about 87% of which are singletons. Sample: peripheral blood. The chain carries TRBV11-2 and TRBJ2-7; 7 positions agree with TRBD1. The receptor was isolated from a woman aged 70-85 years with active or convalescent COVID-19. The CDR3 DNA sequence: TGTGCCAGCAGCTTAGTATTAGGAAACAGGGGCCCAATCCAGTACTTC. Translating it yields CASSLVLGNRGPIQYF.